The rows below give T cell receptor beta chains drawn from one sample of a study of blood T cell repertoires in COVID-19. Libraries were prepared by immunoSEQ multiplex PCR; TCRdb keeps only in-frame clonotypes and omits some of them. The sample holds roughly 120,000 clones; about 88% are singletons and the top ten take approximately 3.5%. The sequencing input was peripheral blood. The receptors originated from a woman in her fifties or sixties with acute or convalescent COVID-19. The CDR3 runs from the conserved cysteine through the conserved F or W. A D gene is named only where the DNA matches it firmly. Clone size is shown for a subset of rows, as once, few, many or a class of expanded clone.

TRBV18	TRBJ2-5	.	.	16	CASSDQRAGIQETQYF	TGTGCCAGCTCCGATCAAAGGGCAGGGATTCAAGAGACCCAGTACTTC
TRBV7-9	TRBJ1-3	once	.	15	CASSPGQPSGNTIYF	TGTGCCAGCAGCCCCGGACAACCCTCTGGAAACACCATATATTTT
TRBV15	TRBJ2-1	.	TRBD2	15	CATSRGGLAGGEQFF	TGTGCCACCAGCAGAGGTGGACTAGCGGGAGGAGAGCAGTTCTTC
TRBV5-4	TRBJ2-7	.	.	14	CASSLYSGSVEQYF	TGTGCCAGCAGCCTCTATTCGGGATCGGTCGAGCAGTACTTC
TRBV5-1	TRBJ1-4	.	.	15	CASSLVPGENEKLFF	TGCGCCAGCAGCTTGGTTCCAGGGGAGAATGAAAAACTGTTTTTT
TRBV10-1	TRBJ2-1	.	TRBD2	16	CASSEWSSGRADEQFF	TGCGCCAGCAGTGAGTGGTCGAGCGGGAGGGCCGATGAGCAGTTCTTC
TRBV6-6	TRBJ2-1	.	TRBD1	14	CASSYLQQGGEQFF	TGTGCCAGCAGTTACCTCCAACAGGGGGGCGAGCAGTTCTTC
TRBV7-7	TRBJ1-4	.	.	13	CASSLSSGEKLFF	TGTGCCAGCAGCTTATCAAGCGGGGAAAAACTGTTTTTT
TRBV7-9	TRBJ1-1	.	.	14	CASTLGGVDTEAFF	TGTGCCAGCACCCTAGGGGGGGTGGACACTGAAGCTTTCTTT
TRBV11-2	TRBJ2-7	.	.	14	CASSPRETLGEQYF	TGTGCCAGCAGCCCCCGGGAGACCCTAGGGGAGCAGTACTTC
TRBV6-6	TRBJ2-6	.	.	15	CASSYTGSGANVLTF	TGTGCCAGCAGTTACACCGGTTCTGGGGCCAACGTCCTGACTTTC
TRBV6-6	TRBJ2-5	once	TRBD1	15	CASKSRDRGDETQYF	TGTGCCAGTAAGTCTCGGGACAGGGGAGACGAGACCCAGTACTTC
TRBV6-4	TRBJ1-1	.	.	13	CASPRERSTEAFF	TGTGCCAGCCCCCGGGAGAGGTCTACTGAAGCTTTCTTT
TRBV7-2	TRBJ2-7	.	.	15	CASSLAPVSGGEQYF	TGTGCCAGCAGCTTAGCCCCCGTGTCAGGTGGCGAGCAGTACTTC
TRBV24-1	TRBJ2-1	.	.	14	CATSDRDLNNEQFF	TGTGCCACCAGTGATAGGGACTTAAACAATGAGCAGTTCTTC
TRBV6-1	TRBJ2-2	once	.	14	CASSDREWTGELFF	TGTGCCAGCAGTGACCGGGAGTGGACCGGGGAGCTGTTTTTT
TRBV5-6	TRBJ1-6	.	TRBD1	14	CASSPGTANSPLHF	TGTGCCAGCAGCCCAGGGACAGCCAATTCACCCCTCCACTTT
TRBV13	TRBJ2-7	.	TRBD1	17	CASSLLRTGDISYEQYF	TGTGCCAGCAGCTTATTAAGGACAGGGGATATCTCCTACGAGCAGTACTTC
TRBV18	TRBJ2-7	once	TRBD2	13	CASSLASGYEQYF	TGTGCCAGCTCACTGGCTAGCGGCTACGAGCAGTACTTC
TRBV28	TRBJ2-7	.	.	13	CASSPRQVYEQYF	TGTGCCAGCAGTCCCCGACAGGTCTACGAGCAGTACTTC
TRBV6-5	TRBJ2-1	.	TRBD2	15	CASRLGLAGGGEQFF	TGTGCCAGCAGATTGGGACTAGCGGGAGGTGGGGAGCAGTTCTTC
TRBV7-2	TRBJ2-1	.	.	15	CASSLAGPLYNEQFF	TGTGCCAGCAGCTTAGCGGGGCCTCTTTACAATGAGCAGTTCTTC
TRBV28	TRBJ2-7	.	TRBD1	15	CASSTAGTGGGEQYF	TGTGCCAGCAGTACCGCCGGGACAGGGGGCGGCGAGCAGTACTTC
TRBV6-5	TRBJ2-1	.	.	15	CASTPWQGSSNEQFF	TGTGCCAGCACCCCGTGGCAGGGATCTAGCAATGAGCAGTTCTTC
TRBV12-3/TRBV12-4	TRBJ2-5	.	.	13	CASSPHGRETQYF	TGTGCCAGCAGCCCCCACGGTCGAGAGACCCAGTACTTC
TRBV28	TRBJ2-7	.	.	11	CASSITGFRYF	TGTGCCAGCAGTATTACAGGGTTTCGGTACTTC
TRBV5-1	TRBJ2-1	.	TRBD1	14	CASSVDRGYNEQFF	TGCGCCAGCAGCGTGGACAGGGGGTACAATGAGCAGTTCTTC
TRBV29-1	TRBJ1-1	.	TRBD1	14	CSARTGAARPEAFF	TGCAGCGCCCGGACAGGGGCCGCCCGGCCTGAAGCTTTCTTT
TRBV19	TRBJ2-7	.	TRBD2	17	CASTSRTGGPGAYEQYF	TGTGCCAGTACGTCCAGGACGGGAGGGCCGGGGGCCTACGAGCAGTACTTC
TRBV7-2	TRBJ1-2	.	.	13	CASSLYRAYGYTF	TGTGCCAGCAGCTTATACAGGGCCTATGGCTACACCTTC
TRBV28	TRBJ2-3	.	TRBD2	14	CASTRAGATDTQYF	TGTGCCAGCACTCGAGCGGGAGCCACAGATACGCAGTATTTT
TRBV7-6	TRBJ2-2	.	.	16	CASRDRDRGNTGELFF	TGTGCCAGCAGGGATAGAGATCGGGGTAACACCGGGGAGCTGTTTTTT
TRBV28	TRBJ2-7	.	TRBD1	15	CASSQPDRAYGEQYF	TGTGCCAGCAGCCAACCTGACAGGGCGTACGGCGAGCAGTACTTC
TRBV19	TRBJ2-3	.	.	14	CASSIGISTDTQYF	TGTGCCAGTAGTATCGGGATCAGCACAGATACGCAGTATTTT
TRBV14	TRBJ2-1	.	TRBD2	15	CASSQPGLAGLEQFF	TGTGCCAGCAGCCAACCGGGACTAGCGGGTCTTGAGCAGTTCTTC
TRBV27	TRBJ1-2	.	.	13	CASSSHSSYGYTF	TGTGCCAGCAGTTCCCACAGCAGCTATGGCTACACCTTC
TRBV7-6	TRBJ2-3	.	TRBD2	18	CASSLGAGGSAITDTQYF	TGTGCCAGCAGCTTAGGAGCGGGAGGGTCCGCCATCACAGATACGCAGTATTTT
TRBV5-1	TRBJ2-5	.	TRBD2	16	CASSLGTSGIIETQYF	TGCGCCAGCAGCTTGGGGACTAGCGGGATTATAGAGACCCAGTACTTC
TRBV18	TRBJ2-1	once	.	17	CASSPPSGTPYYNEQFF	TGTGCCAGCTCACCACCTTCCGGGACTCCATACTACAATGAGCAGTTCTTC
TRBV4-1	TRBJ2-7	.	.	14	CASSLGTTTYEQYF	TGCGCCAGCAGCCTAGGGACAACAACCTACGAGCAGTACTTC
TRBV7-9	TRBJ2-2	.	TRBD2	15	CASRQSSGNTGELFF	TGTGCCAGCAGGCAGTCTAGCGGGAACACCGGGGAGCTGTTTTTT
TRBV3-1/TRBV3-2	TRBJ2-3	once	.	13	CASSHVNTDTQYF	TGTGCCAGCAGCCACGTAAACACAGATACGCAGTATTTT
TRBV25-1	TRBJ2-7	.	TRBD1	14	CASKEGTASYEQYF	TGTGCCAGCAAAGAGGGGACAGCCTCCTACGAGCAGTACTTC
TRBV11-1	TRBJ2-7	.	TRBD1	15	CASSPTTGVAYEQYF	TGTGCCAGCAGCCCCACGACAGGGGTTGCTTACGAGCAGTACTTC
TRBV13	TRBJ2-7	.	TRBD1	14	CASSPRTGSDEQYF	TGTGCCAGCAGCCCGAGGACAGGGTCGGACGAGCAGTACTTC
TRBV28	TRBJ1-2	.	TRBD1	13	CASRPTGGFGYTF	TGTGCCAGCAGACCGACAGGGGGCTTTGGCTACACCTTC
TRBV18	TRBJ1-6	once	.	13	CASSPPPGMTLHF	TGTGCCAGCTCACCACCGCCGGGTATGACCCTCCACTTT
TRBV11-2	TRBJ2-3	.	TRBD2	16	CASRLLAGEGIDTQYF	TGTGCCAGCAGGTTACTAGCGGGAGAGGGAATAGATACGCAGTATTTT
TRBV5-5	TRBJ2-5	.	TRBD2	15	CASSWGLAGRETQYF	TGTGCCAGCAGCTGGGGACTAGCGGGAAGAGAGACCCAGTACTTC
TRBV11-1	TRBJ2-1	.	.	13	CASSLLLSVEQFF	TGTGCCAGCAGCTTACTACTGAGTGTTGAGCAGTTCTTC
TRBV19	TRBJ2-4	.	.	15	CASTAGTLAKNIQYF	TGTGCCAGTACCGCGGGGACTTTAGCCAAAAACATTCAGTACTTC
TRBV28	TRBJ2-7	.	TRBD2	15	CASSPRLAGFYEQYF	TGTGCCAGCAGTCCCAGACTAGCGGGGTTCTACGAGCAGTACTTC
TRBV10-1	TRBJ1-1	.	.	14	CASSESGGRPEAFF	TGCGCCAGCAGTGAGTCTGGAGGGAGGCCTGAAGCTTTCTTT
TRBV7-8	TRBJ2-7	.	TRBD2	18	CASSPWRLAGVESYEQYF	TGTGCCAGCAGCCCTTGGCGACTAGCGGGAGTAGAGTCCTACGAGCAGTACTTC
TRBV12-3/TRBV12-4	TRBJ2-1	.	.	11	CASSSLNEQFF	TGTGCCAGCAGTTCACTCAATGAGCAGTTCTTC
TRBV5-1	TRBJ2-3	.	TRBD2	15	CASTPTSPSTDTQYF	TGCGCCAGCACCCCGACTAGCCCCAGCACAGATACGCAGTATTTT